This T cell receptor beta chain was observed in a study of blood T cell repertoires in COVID-19. Across the whole study: Both acute and convalescent COVID-19 samples were obtained from the United States, Italy and Spain. From T cells, B-cell-depleted T cells, or PBMCs came the material, which was cDNA or gDNA.

Ages ranged from about 18 to 100 years, with residence in fewer than 25 US areas. From germline, CDR1 is SEHNR and CDR2 FQNEAQ (reference sequence). V was shortened by 5 bases and J by 4 bases, with 9 bases between the two germline ends. This CDR3 has 13 residues. Per the original methods: Reference gene primer amplification yielded estimated nucleated cell counts. Profiling relied on immunoSEQ multiplex PCR, and the TCRdb table lists in-frame clones only, not all of them. The V and J calls and clone size were taken over from that table, and D and trimming were inferred from the DNA. The sample lists around 280,000 clones, roughly 87% occurring once.

What was sequenced was PBMCs or T cells enriched from blood (not recorded which). This TCR was recovered from a middle-aged woman who had recovered from COVID-19. The V gene is TRBV7-9, the J gene TRBJ1-5; D is uncertain. The CDR3 reads CASSQNGNQPQHF. Here the CDR3 DNA reads TGTGCCAGCAGCCAAAACGGGAATCAGCCCCAGCATTTT.